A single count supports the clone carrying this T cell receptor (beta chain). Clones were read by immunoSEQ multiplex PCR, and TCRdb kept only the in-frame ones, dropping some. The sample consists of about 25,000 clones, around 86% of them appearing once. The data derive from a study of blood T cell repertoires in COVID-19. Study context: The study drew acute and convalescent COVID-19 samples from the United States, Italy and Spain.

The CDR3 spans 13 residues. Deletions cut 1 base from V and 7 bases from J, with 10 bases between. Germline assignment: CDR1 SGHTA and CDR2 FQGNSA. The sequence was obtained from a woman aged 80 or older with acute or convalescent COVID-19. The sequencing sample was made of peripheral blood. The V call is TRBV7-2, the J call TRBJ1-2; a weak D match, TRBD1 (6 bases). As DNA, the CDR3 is TGTGCCAGCAGCTTAGGAGGGGGTAGTGGCTACACCTTC. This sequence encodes CASSLGGGSGYTF.